The rows below give T cell receptor beta chains drawn from one sample of a study of memory CD4+ T cells and cytomegalovirus serostatus. TCRdb's copy holds only in-frame clones and misses some; the assay was immunoSEQ multiplex PCR. The repertoire consists of about 56,000 clones, with more than 75% occurring once and the leading ten covering roughly 0.4%. The sequenced sample was memory CD4+ T cells from blood. The source is an adult in good health and CMV-seronegative. Both conserved end residues are part of each CDR3. The D gene is left open where the match is weak. Size tells how often a clone was seen (once, few, many) or the class of an expanded clone, and some rows leave it out.

D gene,V gene,clone size,J gene,CDR3 protein,CDR3 DNA
TRBD1,TRBV5-4,NA,TRBJ2-3,CASSLPGQGTDTQYF,TGTGCCAGCAGCTTGCCGGGACAGGGAACAGATACGCAGTATTTT
TRBD1,TRBV19,NA,TRBJ1-2,CASSSRGTAYGYTF,TGTGCCAGTAGTTCCAGAGGGACAGCCTATGGCTACACCTTC
NA,TRBV7-2,NA,TRBJ1-5,CASSREEGQPQHF,TGTGCCAGCAGCCGGGAGGAAGGCCAGCCCCAGCATTTT
TRBD1,TRBV6-4,NA,TRBJ2-7,CASRPADRAHAYEQYF,TGTGCCAGCAGGCCCGCAGACAGGGCTCACGCTTACGAGCAGTACTTC
TRBD1,TRBV29-1,NA,TRBJ1-2,CSVGGGQGYGYTF,TGCAGCGTTGGCGGAGGACAGGGATATGGCTACACCTTC
NA,TRBV7-9,NA,TRBJ2-3,CASSPADTQYF,TGTGCCAGCAGCCCAGCGGATACGCAGTATTTT
NA,TRBV5-4,few,TRBJ2-7,CASSSLYEQYF,TGTGCCAGCAGTAGCTTGTACGAGCAGTACTTC
TRBD2,TRBV6-5,NA,TRBJ2-3,CASSYSLAGGTDTQYF,TGTGCCAGCAGTTACTCGTTAGCGGGGGGCACAGATACGCAGTATTTT
NA,TRBV9,NA,TRBJ1-2,CASSVGRAGGYTF,TGTGCCAGCAGCGTAGGGAGGGCAGGCGGCTACACCTTC
NA,TRBV10-3,NA,TRBJ2-5,CAISQGVETQYF,TGTGCCATCAGCCAGGGCGTCGAGACCCAGTACTTC
NA,TRBV30,NA,TRBJ1-3,CAWSEGGSGNTIYF,TGTGCCTGGAGTGAGGGGGGTTCTGGAAACACCATATATTTT